This entry lists 31 T cell receptor beta chains sequenced from one sample in a study of blood T cell repertoires in COVID-19. Clones were read by immunoSEQ multiplex PCR, and TCRdb kept only the in-frame ones, dropping some. The repertoire consists of fewer than 85,000 clones, with 70% to 85% occurring once and the leading ten covering about 26%. The specimen sequenced was peripheral blood. The receptors shown here come from a man aged 55 to 70 with active or convalescent COVID-19.

This chain uses TRBV27 with TRBJ1-5; D unclear. This CDR3 spans 19 amino acids. Germline values: CDR1 MNHEY, CDR2 SMNVEV (reference sequence). With 3 bases removed from V and 4 bases from J, the gap between germline ends came to 25 bases. The CDR3 DNA reads TGTGCCAGCAGTTTCCGGTTCCACCTCATGGGCTCGAATAATCAGCCCCAGCATTTT. As protein: CASSFRFHLMGSNNQPQHF.

The V and J genes are TRBV19 and TRBJ2-7; a possible D gene is TRBD1 (6 bases). CDR1 and CDR2 from the germline V gene are LNHDA and SQIVND (reference sequence). Trimming took 3 bases from V and 6 from J, leaving 12 bases between them. The CDR3 has 13 residues. CDR3 residues: CASSMGRGSEQYF. The CDR3 bases are TGTGCCAGTAGTATGGGCAGGGGAAGCGAGCAGTACTTC.

V is TRBV28 and J is TRBJ1-3; D perhaps matches TRBD1 (5 bases). From germline, CDR1 is MDHEN and CDR2 SYDVKM. Trimming shortened V by 8 bases and J by 5 bases, and 10 bases separated the two germline ends. This CDR3 is 12 amino acids long. Here the CDR3 reads CASVQGRNTIYF. The CDR3 DNA reads TGTGCCAGCGTCCAGGGAAGAAACACCATATATTTT.

V is TRBV6-5 and J is TRBJ1-5, with D unclear. This CDR3 has 16 amino acids. Trimming stripped 0 bases from V and 2 bases from J, with 11 bases between. Germline V CDR1 and CDR2: MNHEY, SVGAGI. The chain's CDR3 is CASSYSRGWGNQPQHF. The CDR3 DNA reads TGTGCCAGCAGTTACTCGAGAGGTTGGGGCAATCAGCCCCAGCATTTT.

This chain uses TRBV5-1 with TRBJ2-5, with D tentatively TRBD1 (5 bases). This CDR3 contains 14 residues. From germline, CDR1 is SGHRS and CDR2 YFSETQ. V dropped 5 bases and J dropped 2 bases, with 13 bases sitting between them. This CDR3 is CASRVTESQETQYF. Written as DNA, the CDR3 is TGCGCCAGCAGGGTGACAGAGAGTCAAGAGACCCAGTACTTC.

This sequence joins TRBV19 and TRBJ2-5; tentatively, D is TRBD1 (6 bases). This CDR3 has 13 residues. V lost 4 bases, J lost 6 bases, and 12 bases lay in between. The germline V gene encodes CDR1 LNHDA and CDR2 SQIVND (reference sequence). The CDR3 sequence is CASSTGVRQTQYF. The CDR3, as DNA: TGTGCCAGTAGTACAGGGGTACGGCAGACCCAGTACTTC.

The chain carries TRBV6-5 and TRBJ2-3; 7 bases align to TRBD2. Per germline, CDR1 MNHEY and CDR2 SVGAGI. The CDR3 is 12 amino acids. V shed 7 bases and J 4 bases; nucleotides not matched to a gene: 2. The CDR3 nucleotides read TGTGCCAGCAAACGGGGGGCAGATACGCAGTATTTT. Its protein product is CASKRGADTQYF.

This clone was seen a few times. The chain joins TRBV19 to TRBJ1-1, with 8 positions matching TRBD1. The CDR3 covers 14 residues. V shed 5 bases and J 5 bases; nucleotides not matched to a gene: 7. CDR1 and CDR2 (germline): LNHDA, SQIVND (reference sequence). CDR3 in amino acids: CASSWGRGQTEAFF. As DNA, the CDR3 is TGTGCCAGTAGTTGGGGCAGGGGGCAAACTGAAGCTTTCTTT.

The rearrangement links TRBV18 to TRBJ1-5; 8 bases align to TRBD1. Germline V gives CDR1 KGHSH, CDR2 LQKENI. The ends lost 0 bases at V and 5 bases at J; junction bases unmatched: 6. This CDR3 comprises 16 residues. DNA of the CDR3: TGTGCCAGCTCACCACCTGAGACAGGGGTTTATCAGCCCCAGCATTTT. Its translation is CASSPPETGVYQPQHF.

The chain recombines TRBV6-1 with TRBJ1-2, with D possibly being TRBD1 (5 bases). There are 14 residues in the CDR3. In germline, CDR1 is MNHNS, CDR2 SASEGT. Trimming stripped 2 bases from V and 3 bases from J, with 10 bases between. The CDR3 DNA follows: TGTGCCAGCAGTGAACAGGGAGGCGACTATGGCTACACCTTC. Its protein is CASSEQGGDYGYTF.

The J gene is TRBJ2-3, the V gene TRBV5-1, with a tentative D call TRBD1 (6 bases). V was pared by 8 bases and J by 2 bases, with 15 bases between. This CDR3 contains 14 residues. Looked up from germline, CDR1 is SGHRS and CDR2 is YFSETQ. CDR3 sequence (DNA): TGCGCCAGTAACAGGGAGTGGGCCACAGATACGCAGTATTTT. It is translated as CASNREWATDTQYF.

CDR3 amino acids: CASSLGETGNTGELFF. The CDR3 DNA reads TGTGCCAGCAGCTTAGGGGAGACAGGGAACACCGGGGAGCTGTTTTTT. This rearrangement joins TRBV7-9 to TRBJ2-2; tentative D call: TRBD1 (6 bases). This CDR3 spans 16 amino acids. The ends were cut back, 1 base at V and 1 base at J, with 10 bases in the middle. Germline-derived CDR1 and CDR2 are SEHNR and FQNEAQ (reference sequence).

This rearrangement joins TRBV28 to TRBJ2-2, with a tentative D call TRBD2 (6 bases). The CDR3 has 15 amino acids. Trimming pared 0 bases from V and 7 bases from J, leaving 12 bases between. From germline, CDR1 is MDHEN and CDR2 SYDVKM. The CDR3 loop reads CASSLWGGPRGELFF. As DNA, the CDR3 is TGTGCCAGCAGTTTATGGGGGGGACCGCGCGGGGAGCTGTTTTTT.

V is TRBV4-1 and J is TRBJ2-1; a possible D gene is TRBD2 (7 bases). Trimming took 0 bases from V and 1 from J, leaving 13 bases between them. Germline lookup yields CDR1 MGHRA and CDR2 YSYEKL. The CDR3 sequence is 17 residues long. The CDR3 sequence is CASSQDGGAGSYNEQFF. The CDR3 nucleotides are TGCGCCAGCAGCCAAGATGGGGGGGCGGGGTCCTACAATGAGCAGTTCTTC.

This chain uses TRBV5-5 with TRBJ2-7, with D perhaps TRBD2 (5 bases). This CDR3 is built from 13 residues. The germline V and J ends were trimmed by 2 bases and 5 bases, with 11 bases remaining between them. Germline values: CDR1 SGHKS, CDR2 YYEKEE (reference sequence). The CDR3 DNA follows: TGTGCCAGCAGCTTAGAGGGTAGGAACGAGCAGTACTTC. This gives the protein CASSLEGRNEQYF.

This chain links TRBV28 with TRBJ1-6; no reliable D call. Deletions cut 1 base from V and 9 bases from J, with 13 bases between. CDR3 size: 15 residues. The germline V gene encodes CDR1 MDHEN and CDR2 SYDVKM. The CDR3 region is CASSLFRDLGSPLHF. CDR3 DNA: TGTGCCAGCAGTTTATTTCGTGACTTAGGTTCACCCCTCCACTTT. The full variable domain, in which reference TRBV28 and TRBJ1-6 provide the parts outside the CDR3, is DVKVTQSSRYLVKRTGEKVFLECVQDMDHENMFWYRQDPGLGLRLIYFSYDVKMKEKGDIPEGYSVSREKKERFSLILESASTNQTSMYLCASSLFRDLGSPLHFGNGTRLTVT.

In its sample, this clone was seen a few times. The chain has TRBV4-1 and TRBJ1-4; 7 nucleotides align to TRBD1. This CDR3 is built from 16 residues. V was clipped by 2 bases and J by 3 bases; unmatched bases: 6. The V gene's germline CDR1 is MGHRA and CDR2 YSYEKL. This CDR3 is CASSQQLTGSNEKLFF. CDR3 sequence (DNA): TGCGCCAGCAGCCAACAATTGACAGGGTCTAATGAAAAACTGTTTTTT.

The CDR3 DNA reads TGTGCCAGCAGCCCCATCCGGTTCTATGGCTACACCTTC. As protein: CASSPIRFYGYTF. The chain combines TRBV7-6 with TRBJ1-2, with no clear D. Per the germline V gene, CDR1 is SGHVS and CDR2 is FNYEAQ. This CDR3 comprises 13 residues. The V and J ends lost 5 bases and 4 bases respectively, with 11 bases between them. Supplemented by reference TRBV7-6 and TRBJ1-2, the full variable domain reads GAGVSQSPRYKVTKRGQDVALRCDPISGHVSLYWYRQALGQGPEFLTYFNYEAQQDKSGLPNDRFSAERPEGSISTLTIQRTEQRDSAMYRCASSPIRFYGYTFGSGTRLTVV.

The rearrangement uses TRBV7-2 and TRBJ2-3; TRBD2 matches 7 bases. There are 15 residues in the CDR3. The J segment lost 0 bases and the V segment lost 5 bases, leaving 5 bases of the junction unmatched. CDR1 and CDR2 (germline): SGHTA, FQGNSA. CDR3 region: CASSPTSISTDTQYF. The CDR3 nucleotides read TGTGCCAGCAGCCCGACTAGCATTAGCACAGATACGCAGTATTTT.

The chain links TRBV6-1 to TRBJ1-5, with no clear D. Looked up from germline, CDR1 is MNHNS and CDR2 is SASEGT. The CDR3 has 16 residues. V was pared by 0 bases and J by 0 bases, with 9 bases between. Here the CDR3 reads CASSEAAGSSNQPQHF. In DNA form, the CDR3 reads TGTGCCAGCAGTGAAGCGGCGGGGTCTAGCAATCAGCCCCAGCATTTT.

This rearrangement joins TRBV7-2 to TRBJ1-3, with unresolved D. The CDR3 has 15 residues. Germline CDR1 is SGHTA and CDR2 is FQGNSA. Trimming shortened V by 5 bases and J by 1 base, and 12 bases separated the two germline ends. The CDR3, as DNA: TGTGCCAGCAGCCAGGACTGGGGTTCTGGAAACACCATATATTTT. As protein: CASSQDWGSGNTIYF.

V is TRBV6-1 and J is TRBJ2-3; 7 bases align to TRBD1. J lost 3 bases, V lost 3 bases, and 9 bases had no gene match. This CDR3 region has 16 residues. Germline loops: CDR1 MNHNS, CDR2 SASEGT. The CDR3 loop reads CASSEDRDRPTDTQYF. The CDR3 DNA reads as TGTGCCAGCAGTGAGGACCGGGACAGACCGACAGATACGCAGTATTTT.

The V call is TRBV7-2, the J call TRBJ1-2; the match to TRBD1 covers 7 bases. The germline V gene has CDR1 SGHTA and CDR2 FQGNSA. V lost 0 bases, J lost 5 bases, and 3 bases stayed unmatched. This CDR3 spans 14 amino acids. CDR3 nucleotide sequence: TGTGCCAGCAGCTTAGCGGGACAGACTTATGGCTACACCTTC. Translated: CASSLAGQTYGYTF. The full variable domain, in which reference TRBV7-2 and TRBJ1-2 provide the parts outside the CDR3, is GAGVSQSPSNKVTEKGKDVELRCDPISGHTALYWYRQSLGQGLEFLIYFQGNSAPDKSGLPSDRFSAERTGGSVSTLTIQRTQQEDSAVYLCASSLAGQTYGYTFGSGTRLTVV.

The V and J genes are TRBV5-1 and TRBJ1-1, with a tentative D call TRBD1 (6 bases). V was cut by 0 bases and J by 2 bases, with 11 bases left in between. Per the germline V gene, CDR1 is SGHRS and CDR2 is YFSETQ. This CDR3 comprises 15 residues. CDR3 loop: CASSLEIQGNTEAFF. The DNA of the CDR3 is TGCGCCAGCAGCTTGGAGATACAGGGCAACACTGAAGCTTTCTTT.

This clone appeared once. J is TRBJ1-3 and V is TRBV7-2; D not resolved. Germline V gene sequence: CDR1 SGHTA, CDR2 FQGNSA. The germline V and J ends were trimmed by 1 base and 0 bases, with 13 bases remaining between them. The CDR3 contains 17 residues. The CDR3 loop reads CASSLVAVGYSGNTIYF. The CDR3 DNA is TGTGCCAGCAGCTTAGTTGCGGTGGGTTACTCTGGAAACACCATATATTTT.

V usage is TRBV7-9 and J usage is TRBJ2-1, with 7 bases that match TRBD1. V lost 5 bases and J lost 6; bases outside the gene matches: 7. The CDR3 is 14 residues long. Germline CDR1 reads SEHNR; CDR2 reads FQNEAQ (reference sequence). CDR3 amino acids: CASSPRQGRNEQFF. The CDR3 DNA sequence: TGTGCCAGCAGCCCCCGACAGGGACGCAATGAGCAGTTCTTC.

The chain uses TRBV25-1 and TRBJ1-1; TRBD1 aligns across 11 bases. V shed 6 bases, J shed 4 bases, and the junction held 4 bases outside the gene matches. The CDR3 consists of 14 residues. Germline values: CDR1 MGHDK, CDR2 SYGVNS. CDR3 nucleotides: TGTGCCAGCAGGACCGGGACAGGGGGCACTGAAGCTTTCTTT. It specifies CASRTGTGGTEAFF.

The V call is TRBV28, the J call TRBJ1-2, with TRBD1 identical over 8 bases. This CDR3 region has 12 residues. The germline gives CDR1 MDHEN, CDR2 SYDVKM. V trimming: 4 bases; J trimming: 8 bases; junction bases outside the gene matches: 3. The CDR3 region has the DNA TGTGCCAGCAGTTACAGGGGGGACGGCTACACCTTC. Protein product: CASSYRGDGYTF.

The gene calls are TRBV28 and TRBJ1-1; a weak D match, TRBD1 (6 bases). The germline CDR1 and CDR2 sequences are MDHEN and SYDVKM. V lost 9 bases and J 0 bases, leaving 11 bases between the germline ends. The length of the CDR3 is 13 residues. The CDR3 nucleotides are TGTGCCAGTAGTGGGACACTGAACACTGAAGCTTTCTTT. Its translation is CASSGTLNTEAFF.

This clone has a handful of counts. The chain links TRBV2 to TRBJ2-2, with D perhaps being TRBD1 or TRBD2 (7 bases each). The CDR3 loop spans 18 amino acids. V gave up 10 bases and J gave up 0 bases, with 24 bases separating them. Per germline, CDR1 SNHLY and CDR2 FYNNEI. The CDR3 protein is CATRGRGLLIANTGELFF. The CDR3 coding sequence is TGTGCCACCAGGGGGAGGGGCCTGTTAATCGCGAACACCGGGGAGCTGTTTTTT.

The V gene is TRBV5-4, the J gene TRBJ1-4; 8 bases line up with TRBD1. The CDR3 is 12 amino acids. The germline V gene encodes CDR1 SGHNT and CDR2 YYREEE (reference sequence). The ends lost 4 bases at V and 12 bases at J; junction bases unmatched: 5. The CDR3 reads CASSAGQGELFF. The CDR3 coding sequence is TGTGCCAGCAGCGCAGGACAGGGAGAACTGTTTTTT.